The 18 T cell receptor beta chains in this list originate from one sample, sequenced in a study of cytomegalovirus exposure and HLA in healthy donors. Both 60 Vbeta primers and 13 Jbeta primers went into the PCR. Sequencing used immunoSEQ multiplex PCR; TCRdb keeps in-frame clones, though not all of them. The table lists 99,000 or so clones, roughly 80% of them singletons. The sequenced sample consisted of PBMCs. The receptors stem from a woman between 35 and 50 years old in good health and CMV-seropositive.

This chain connects TRBV23-1 to TRBJ1-1; D possibly corresponds to TRBD1 (6 bases). TRBV23-1 is labeled an ORF, and its function is uncertain. With 1 base removed from V and 5 bases from J, the gap between germline ends came to 14 bases. CDR3 size: 15 residues. The CDR3 protein is CASSQCGGLGTEAFF. CDR3 nucleotides: TGCGCCAGCAGTCAATGCGGGGGCCTCGGGACTGAAGCTTTCTTT.

Concerning this clone itself: One end of the junction fails to match germline, which may point to a read error. The V gene is TRBV7-9, the J gene TRBJ2-7; the match to TRBD2 covers 10 bases. CDR1 is SEHNR, CDR2 FQNEAQ, per germline (reference sequence). CDR3 length: 15 amino acids. CDR3 amino acids: CSSSSPGLATDEQYF. In DNA form, the CDR3 reads TGTTCCAGCAGCTCTCCGGGACTAGCGACGGACGAGCAGTACTTC.

This clone showed up just a few times. V is TRBV7-8 and J is TRBJ1-4, with 10 bases matching TRBD1. This CDR3 has 18 amino acids. Germline lookup yields CDR1 SGHVS and CDR2 FQNEAQ. The J segment lost 8 bases and the V segment lost 5 bases, leaving 17 bases of the junction unmatched. The CDR3 DNA reads TGTGCCAGCAGCCCAGATAAACCGGGACAGGGGATTAACGAAAAACTGTTTTTT. It is translated as CASSPDKPGQGINEKLFF.

The sample holds a few counts of this clone. The chain joins TRBV9 to TRBJ1-2; tentative D call: TRBD1 (5 bases). The CDR3 is 15 residues long. Trimming took off 3 bases at V and 4 bases at J, with 16 bases between the two ends. Germline V lookup: CDR1 SGDLS, CDR2 YYNGEE. The CDR3 loop reads CASSATPGRVYGYTF. The DNA for the CDR3 is TGTGCCAGCAGCGCTACCCCAGGGCGCGTCTATGGCTACACCTTC.

The chain joins TRBV18 to TRBJ2-7; 8 bases match TRBD1. CDR1 and CDR2 from the germline V gene are KGHSH and LQKENI. There are 14 residues in the CDR3. V gave up 2 bases and J gave up 2 bases; unmatched junction bases: 2. The CDR3: CASSPSDRAYEQYF. In nucleotides, the CDR3 is TGTGCCAGCTCACCATCGGACAGGGCCTACGAGCAGTACTTC.

The V gene is TRBV13, the J gene TRBJ1-2; 10 nucleotides align to TRBD1. The CDR3 spans 15 residues. The ends lost 0 bases at V and 4 bases at J; junction bases unmatched: 2. The germline V gene encodes CDR1 PRHDT and CDR2 FYEKMQ (reference sequence). Written as DNA, the CDR3 is TGTGCCAGCAGCTTAGGGACAGGGGGCATCTATGGCTACACCTTC. Its translation is CASSLGTGGIYGYTF.

The chain employs TRBV5-6 and TRBJ2-7, with 8 nucleotides matching TRBD2. The junction had 3 bases not matched to a gene; V was cut back by 1 base and J by 0 bases. CDR1 is SGHDT, CDR2 YYEEEE, per germline. The CDR3 is 15 amino acids. The CDR3 reads CASSLTGGGSYEQYF. CDR3 sequence (DNA): TGTGCCAGCAGCTTGACGGGGGGGGGCTCCTACGAGCAGTACTTC.

The CDR3 nucleotides read TGCGCCAGCAGCCAACCCGAGGGGGACCAAGAGACCCAGTACTTC. Translating gives CASSQPEGDQETQYF. This rearrangement joins TRBV5-1 to TRBJ2-5; possibly TRBD1 for D (6 bases). Germline loops: CDR1 SGHRS, CDR2 YFSETQ. V was pared by 4 bases and J by 0 bases, with 13 bases between. This CDR3 is built from 15 residues.

The J gene is TRBJ2-2, the V gene TRBV7-9, with TRBD2 matching over 9 bases. This CDR3 is 16 amino acids long. Germline V CDR1 and CDR2: SEHNR, FQNEAQ (reference sequence). Germline trimming cut 5 bases from V and 4 bases from J; bases unmatched to any gene: 8. The CDR3 protein is CASSPLAGPSTGELFF. DNA of the CDR3: TGTGCCAGCAGCCCCCTAGCGGGACCCAGCACCGGGGAGCTGTTTTTT.

The chain is built from TRBV4-1 and TRBJ2-5, with 11 bases identical to TRBD2. This CDR3 region has 16 residues. CDR1 and CDR2 from the germline V gene are MGHRA and YSYEKL. The trim removed 4 bases at V and 4 bases at J, leaving 8 bases unmatched. CDR3 amino acids: CASSRGSSGGIETQYF. The CDR3, as DNA: TGCGCCAGCAGCCGGGGATCTAGCGGGGGGATAGAGACCCAGTACTTC.

The genes are TRBV5-6 and TRBJ2-7; weak D call: TRBD1 (5 bases). Germline V lookup: CDR1 SGHDT, CDR2 YYEEEE. Between the trimmed V and J ends, which lost 1 base and 3 bases, there was a span of 14 bases. The CDR3 loop spans 15 amino acids. The CDR3 protein is CASSLSWRQGYEQYF. CDR3 DNA sequence: TGTGCCAGCAGCTTGTCTTGGCGTCAGGGCTACGAGCAGTACTTC.

This rearrangement joins TRBV6-1 to TRBJ2-6, with 8 nucleotides matching TRBD2. Germline V gene sequence: CDR1 MNHNS, CDR2 SASEGT. J was trimmed by 1 base and V by 8 bases; bases with no gene match: 4. The CDR3 sequence is 15 residues long. The CDR3 bases are TGTGCCAGCGAAGCGGGGGCGTCTGGGGCCAACGTCCTGACTTTC. Amino acid sequence: CASEAGASGANVLTF.

The chain joins TRBV6-5 to TRBJ2-5, with 7 bases identical to TRBD1. Germline V gene data show CDR1 as MNHEY and CDR2 as SVGAGI. V was pared by 6 bases and J by 3 bases, with 7 bases of the junction left unmatched. The CDR3 consists of 14 residues. CDR3 sequence (DNA): TGTGCCAGCAGGGCGGACAGGCCCGAAGAGACCCAGTACTTC. Its translation is CASRADRPEETQYF.

This chain uses TRBV5-1 with TRBJ1-3; 7 bases fit TRBD1. The V and J ends lost 0 bases and 3 bases, in that order; junction bases with no gene match: 3. Germline lookup yields CDR1 SGHRS and CDR2 YFSETQ. CDR3 length: 15 residues. CDR3 sequence reads: CASSLDRGSGNTIYF. The CDR3 region has the DNA TGCGCCAGCAGCTTGGACAGGGGAAGTGGAAACACCATATATTTT.

CDR3 loop: CASSVGMVAGNTIYF. The CDR3 DNA sequence: TGTGCCAGCAGCGTAGGAATGGTAGCTGGAAACACCATATATTTT. The V and J genes are TRBV9 and TRBJ1-3; no definite D call. V was pared by 0 bases and J by 2 bases, with 9 bases between. Germline CDR1 is SGDLS and CDR2 is YYNGEE. This CDR3 comprises 15 residues.

The J gene is TRBJ2-1, the V gene TRBV9, with unresolved D. Trimming cost V 7 bases and J 2 bases, with 7 bases left between them. Per the germline V gene, CDR1 is SGDLS and CDR2 is YYNGEE. This CDR3 contains 12 residues. CDR3 in amino acids: CASGGAYNEQFF. CDR3 nucleotides: TGTGCCAGCGGCGGAGCCTACAATGAGCAGTTCTTC.

V usage is TRBV2 and J usage is TRBJ1-6, with 9 nucleotides matching TRBD1. The CDR3 covers 14 residues. V trimming: 6 bases; J trimming: 13 bases; junction bases outside the gene matches: 10. Germline CDR1 reads SNHLY; CDR2 reads FYNNEI. The CDR3 DNA reads TGTGCCAGCAGCCTGGACAGGGGCGCGCCCCCCCTCCACTTT. Translation gives CASSLDRGAPPLHF.

The chain uses TRBV4-1 and TRBJ1-6; maybe TRBD1 (6 bases). The CDR3 has 16 amino acids. V shed 1 base and J shed 5 bases, with 12 bases lying between them. Germline CDR1 MGHRA, CDR2 YSYEKL. The CDR3 DNA reads TGCGCCAGCAGCCAAGTCTTGGGACACGATAATTCACCCCTCCACTTT. It yields the protein CASSQVLGHDNSPLHF.